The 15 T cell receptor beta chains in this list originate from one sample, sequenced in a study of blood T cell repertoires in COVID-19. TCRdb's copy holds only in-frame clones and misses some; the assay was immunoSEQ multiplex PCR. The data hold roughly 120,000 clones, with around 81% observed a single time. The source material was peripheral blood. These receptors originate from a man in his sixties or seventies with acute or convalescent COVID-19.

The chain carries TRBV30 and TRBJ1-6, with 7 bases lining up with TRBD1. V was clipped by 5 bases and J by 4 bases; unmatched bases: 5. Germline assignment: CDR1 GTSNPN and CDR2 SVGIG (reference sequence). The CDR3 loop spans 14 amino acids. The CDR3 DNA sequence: TGTGCCTGGGTCCAGGGGGGATATAATTCACCCCTCCACTTT. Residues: CAWVQGGYNSPLHF.

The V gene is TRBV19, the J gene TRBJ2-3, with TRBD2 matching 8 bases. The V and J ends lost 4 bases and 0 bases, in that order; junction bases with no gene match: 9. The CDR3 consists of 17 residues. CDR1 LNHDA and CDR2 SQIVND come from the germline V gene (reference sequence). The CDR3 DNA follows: TGTGCCAGTAGTACCAGTGGGAGCGGGGGTAGCACAGATACGCAGTATTTT. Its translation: CASSTSGSGGSTDTQYF.

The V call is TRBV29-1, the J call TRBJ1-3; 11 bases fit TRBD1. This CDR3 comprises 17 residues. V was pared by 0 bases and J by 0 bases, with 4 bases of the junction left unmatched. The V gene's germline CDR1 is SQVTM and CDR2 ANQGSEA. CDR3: CSVEDRTGGFSGNTIYF. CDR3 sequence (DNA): TGCAGCGTTGAAGATAGGACAGGGGGCTTCTCTGGAAACACCATATATTTT.

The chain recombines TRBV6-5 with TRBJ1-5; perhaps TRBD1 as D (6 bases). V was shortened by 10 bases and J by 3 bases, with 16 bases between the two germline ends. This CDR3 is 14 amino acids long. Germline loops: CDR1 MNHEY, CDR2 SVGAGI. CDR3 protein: CATAPRGPNQPQHF. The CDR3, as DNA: TGTGCCACCGCCCCCAGGGGACCCAATCAGCCCCAGCATTTT.

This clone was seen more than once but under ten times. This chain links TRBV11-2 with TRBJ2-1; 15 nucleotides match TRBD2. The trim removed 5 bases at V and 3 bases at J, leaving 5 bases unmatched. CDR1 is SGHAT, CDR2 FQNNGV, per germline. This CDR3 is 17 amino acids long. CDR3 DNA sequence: TGTGCCAGCAGCACGGGACTAGCGGGGGGAATCTACAATGAGCAGTTCTTC. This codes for CASSTGLAGGIYNEQFF.

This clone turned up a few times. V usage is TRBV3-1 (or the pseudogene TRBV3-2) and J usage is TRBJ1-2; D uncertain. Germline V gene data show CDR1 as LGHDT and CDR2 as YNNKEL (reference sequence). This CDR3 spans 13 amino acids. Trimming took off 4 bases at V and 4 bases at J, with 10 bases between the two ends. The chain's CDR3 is CASSRDTLYGYTF. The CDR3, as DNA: TGTGCCAGCAGCCGTGACACTCTCTATGGCTACACCTTC.

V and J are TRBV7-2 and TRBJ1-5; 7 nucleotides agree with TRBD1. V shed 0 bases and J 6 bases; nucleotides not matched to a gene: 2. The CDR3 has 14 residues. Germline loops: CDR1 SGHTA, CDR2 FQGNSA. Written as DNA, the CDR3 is TGTGCCAGCAGCTTAGCGGAGGGGGCTCAGCCCCAGCATTTT. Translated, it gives CASSLAEGAQPQHF.

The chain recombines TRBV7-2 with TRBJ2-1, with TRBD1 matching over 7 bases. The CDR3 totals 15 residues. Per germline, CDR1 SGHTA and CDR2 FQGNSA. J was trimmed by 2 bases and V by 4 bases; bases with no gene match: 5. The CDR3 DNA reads TGTGCCAGCAGCTACGACAGGGCTGCCTACAATGAGCAGTTCTTC. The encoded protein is CASSYDRAAYNEQFF.

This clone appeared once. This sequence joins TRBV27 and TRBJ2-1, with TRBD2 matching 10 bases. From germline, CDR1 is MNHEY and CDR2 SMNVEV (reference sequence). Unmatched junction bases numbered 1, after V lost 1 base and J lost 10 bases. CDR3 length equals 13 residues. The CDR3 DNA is TGTGCCAGCAGTTTATTACTAGCGGGGGAGCAGTTCTTC. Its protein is CASSLLLAGEQFF.

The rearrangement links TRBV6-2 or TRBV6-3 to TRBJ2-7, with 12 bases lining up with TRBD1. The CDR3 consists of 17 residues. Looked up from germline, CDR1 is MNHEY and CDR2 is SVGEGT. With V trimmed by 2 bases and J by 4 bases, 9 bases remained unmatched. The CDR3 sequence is CASSYRPGTGGLYEQYF. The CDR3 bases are TGTGCCAGCAGTTACCGACCCGGGACAGGGGGCTTGTACGAGCAGTACTTC.

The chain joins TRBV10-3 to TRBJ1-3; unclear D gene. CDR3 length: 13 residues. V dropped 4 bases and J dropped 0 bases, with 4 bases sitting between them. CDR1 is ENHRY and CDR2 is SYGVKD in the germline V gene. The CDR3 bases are TGTGCCATCAGTGGGAGCTCTGGAAACACCATATATTTT. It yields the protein CAISGSSGNTIYF.

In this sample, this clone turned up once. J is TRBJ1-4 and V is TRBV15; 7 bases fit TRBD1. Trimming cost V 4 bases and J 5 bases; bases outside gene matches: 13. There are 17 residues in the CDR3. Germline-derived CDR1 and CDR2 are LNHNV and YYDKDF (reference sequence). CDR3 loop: CATSTTGVALQNEKLFF. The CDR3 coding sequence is TGTGCCACCAGCACAACAGGGGTTGCCCTCCAAAATGAAAAACTGTTTTTT. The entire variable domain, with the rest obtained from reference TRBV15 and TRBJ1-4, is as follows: DAMVIQNPRYQVTQFGKPVTLSCSQTLNHNVMYWYQQKSSQAPKLLFHYYDKDFNNEADTPDNFQSRRPNTSFCFLDIRSPGLGDTAMYLCATSTTGVALQNEKLFFGSGTQLSVL.

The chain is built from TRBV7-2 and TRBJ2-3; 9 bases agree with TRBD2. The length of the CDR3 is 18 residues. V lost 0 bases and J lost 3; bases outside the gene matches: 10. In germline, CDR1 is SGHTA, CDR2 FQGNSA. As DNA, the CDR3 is TGTGCCAGCAGCTTAGCATCTCTCGGCGGGGGGGCAACAGATACGCAGTATTTT. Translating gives CASSLASLGGGATDTQYF.

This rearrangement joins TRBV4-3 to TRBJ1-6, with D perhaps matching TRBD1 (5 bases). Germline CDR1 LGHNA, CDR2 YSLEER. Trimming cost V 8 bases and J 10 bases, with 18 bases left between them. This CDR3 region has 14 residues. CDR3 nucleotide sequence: TGCGCCAGCCGAGAGGCGGGGGGATTATCACCCCTCCACTTT. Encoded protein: CASREAGGLSPLHF.

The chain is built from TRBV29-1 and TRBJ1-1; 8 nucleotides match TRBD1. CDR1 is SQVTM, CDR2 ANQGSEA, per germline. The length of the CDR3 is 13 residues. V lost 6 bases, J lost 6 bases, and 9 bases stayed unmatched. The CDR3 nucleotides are TGCAGCGTAGAGACAGGGGTTTGGGCTGAAGCTTTCTTT. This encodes CSVETGVWAEAFF.